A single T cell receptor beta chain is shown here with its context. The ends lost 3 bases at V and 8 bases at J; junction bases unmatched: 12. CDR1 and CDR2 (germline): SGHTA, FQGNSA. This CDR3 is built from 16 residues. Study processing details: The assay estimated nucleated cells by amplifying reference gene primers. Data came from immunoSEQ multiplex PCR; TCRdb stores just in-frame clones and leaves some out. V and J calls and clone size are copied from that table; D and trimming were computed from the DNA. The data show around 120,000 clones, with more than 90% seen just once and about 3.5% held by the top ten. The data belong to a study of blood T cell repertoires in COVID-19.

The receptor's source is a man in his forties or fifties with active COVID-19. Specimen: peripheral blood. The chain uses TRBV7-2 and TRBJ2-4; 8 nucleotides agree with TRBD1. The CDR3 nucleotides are TGTGCCAGCAGCTTGGGGGCAGTGCAGGGGGCTGACATTCAGTACTTC. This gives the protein CASSLGAVQGADIQYF.